The clone carrying this TCR beta chain has just a few counts. TCRdb's copy holds only in-frame clones and misses some; the assay was immunoSEQ multiplex PCR. This sample yields roughly 280,000 clones, of which more than 80% are seen a single time; approximately 4% belongs to the top ten. The CDR3 is made up of 16 amino acids. The V gene's germline CDR1 is SGHRS and CDR2 YFSETQ. Losses at the gene ends were 1 base for V and 8 bases for J; bases not matched to a gene: 9. These data are taken from a study of blood T cell repertoires in COVID-19. The receptor was isolated from a woman in her thirties with acute COVID-19. The chain carries TRBV5-1 and TRBJ1-5; 10 nucleotides agree with TRBD1. What was sequenced was PBMCs or T cells enriched from blood (not recorded which). CDR3 sequence reads: CASSLSGRDRGEPQHF. In DNA form, the CDR3 reads TGCGCCAGCAGCTTGAGTGGTAGGGACAGGGGCGAGCCCCAGCATTTT.